This T cell receptor (beta chain) was found in a study of blood T cell repertoires in COVID-19. At the level of the study: Acute and convalescent COVID-19 samples came from the United States, Italy and Spain. In each case, the material was cDNA or gDNA derived from T cells, B-cell-depleted T cells, or PBMCs.

Per the authors' pipeline: The authors estimated nucleated cell counts from reference gene primer amplification. Clones were sequenced by immunoSEQ multiplex PCR, and TCRdb holds only the in-frame ones, with some missing. Clonal size and the V and J genes are those of that table, whereas D and trimming came from the DNA. The sample shows approximately 530,000 clones, about 88% of them seen only once. The Seattle site enrolled patients during active infection and followed them longitudinally. This clonotype was obtained from a woman aged 45-65 years with COVID-19, enrolled during active disease. Sequencing was performed on peripheral blood.

This CDR3 reads CASSVGPRGIYEQYF. The CDR3 DNA sequence: TGTGCCAGCAGCGTAGGACCAAGGGGAATCTACGAGCAGTACTTC. The V gene is TRBV9, the J gene TRBJ2-7; maybe TRBD1 (5 bases). The ends were cut back, 0 bases at V and 3 bases at J, with 13 bases in the middle. The germline gives CDR1 SGDLS, CDR2 YYNGEE. The CDR3 has 15 amino acids.